The TCR beta chain described here comes from a study of blood T cell repertoires in COVID-19. V dropped 4 bases and J dropped 7 bases, with 16 bases sitting between them. Germline assignment: CDR1 MNHEY and CDR2 SMNVEV (reference sequence). The length of the CDR3 is 15 residues. Original methodology: Estimation of nucleated cell counts was performed using reference gene primer amplification. The repertoire was sequenced with immunoSEQ multiplex PCR; TCRdb's copy has only in-frame clones and lacks some. Clonal size and the V and J genes are those of that table, whereas D and trimming came from the DNA. The data show under 300,000 clones, with 75% to 95% seen just once and less than 2.5% held by the top ten. The participants were between 18 and 89 years old and came from roughly 25 US areas. Allocation to cohorts depended on clinical history reported by the participants. What the recovered Cohort 3 donors had was two negative PCRs, clearance, or symptom resolution.

V and J are TRBV27 and TRBJ1-4; TRBD1 might be the D (5 bases). Sequencing used PBMCs or T cells enriched from blood (not recorded which). The TCR was taken from a young woman who had recovered from COVID-19. The CDR3 nucleotides read TGTGCCAGCAGTTACCGACAGACCGGGGGTGAAAAACTGTTTTTT. This encodes CASSYRQTGGEKLFF.